Shown below are 31 T cell receptor beta chains from a single sample sequenced in a study of blood T cell repertoires in COVID-19. TCRdb's copy holds only in-frame clones and misses some; the assay was immunoSEQ multiplex PCR. The sample lists 120,000 or so clones; 90% were seen once. Sequenced input: peripheral blood. These receptors all stem from a man in his fifties with active COVID-19.

The chain links TRBV5-5 to TRBJ1-1; 11 bases map to TRBD1. V was pared by 1 base and J by 5 bases, with 7 bases of the junction left unmatched. The CDR3 consists of 16 residues. Germline assignment: CDR1 SGHKS and CDR2 YYEKEE (reference sequence). CDR3 DNA: TGTGCCAGCAGCTTGAAGGGACAGGGGGGAGGAACTGAAGCTTTCTTT. The encoded protein is CASSLKGQGGGTEAFF.

The chain combines TRBV3-1 (or the pseudogene TRBV3-2) with TRBJ1-3; 9 bases are shared with TRBD1. The CDR3 length is 18 residues. V dropped 3 bases and J dropped 0; count of bases not matched to a gene: 9. Germline CDR1 and CDR2: LGHDT and YNNKEL (reference sequence). CDR3 sequence reads: CASSQGQGLGLSGNTIYF. The CDR3 DNA follows: TGTGCCAGCAGCCAGGGACAGGGTTTGGGCCTCTCTGGAAACACCATATATTTT.

This chain uses TRBV5-3 with TRBJ1-4, with 7 bases that match TRBD1. TRBV5-3 is noted as an ORF with a role that remains uncertain. The V segment lost 0 bases and the J segment 1 base; nucleotides outside the gene matches: 0. CDR3 size: 15 residues. The CDR3 loop reads CARSLGQGTNEKLFF. For the CDR3, the DNA is TGTGCCAGAAGCTTGGGACAGGGAACTAATGAAAAACTGTTTTTT.

This chain uses TRBV12-5 with TRBJ2-1; 11 positions match TRBD2. The trim removed 3 bases at V and 9 bases at J, leaving 16 bases unmatched. This CDR3 contains 18 residues. Germline V CDR1 and CDR2: LGHNT, FRNRAP. The CDR3 DNA reads as TGTGCTAGTGGTTTCTCAGTCTTAGCGGGAGGGGGTACAGTTGAGCAGTTCTTC. Encoded protein: CASGFSVLAGGGTVEQFF.

The genes are TRBV11-2 and TRBJ2-2, with D unclear. Germline CDR1 and CDR2: SGHAT and FQNNGV. The V gene lost 4 bases and the J gene lost 1 base, with 7 bases spanning the gap. The CDR3 sequence is 14 residues long. This chain's CDR3 is CASSSSVNTGELFF. In nucleotides, the CDR3 is TGTGCCAGCAGCTCCTCGGTGAACACCGGGGAGCTGTTTTTT.

V usage is TRBV9 and J usage is TRBJ2-5, with a weak D call TRBD1 (6 bases). Germline V gives CDR1 SGDLS, CDR2 YYNGEE. Trimming removed 3 bases from V and 5 bases from J, with 11 bases in between. The CDR3 length is 13 residues. Written as DNA, the CDR3 is TGTGCCAGCAGCGGGCATACAGGGGAGACCCAGTACTTC. Translated: CASSGHTGETQYF.

J is TRBJ2-1 and V is TRBV7-3; TRBD2 matches 7 bases. The CDR3 extends over 16 amino acids. CDR1 is SGHTA, CDR2 FQGTGA, per germline. The junction had 5 bases not matched to a gene; V was cut back by 3 bases and J by 0 bases. The CDR3 DNA sequence: TGTGCCAGCAGCTTTAGCGGGTCTAGCTCCTACAATGAGCAGTTCTTC. This encodes CASSFSGSSSYNEQFF.

The chain is built from TRBV19 and TRBJ1-2, with 12 bases identical to TRBD1. The junction had 10 bases not matched to a gene; V was cut back by 4 bases and J by 7 bases. The germline CDR1 and CDR2 sequences are LNHDA and SQIVND (reference sequence). This CDR3 spans 16 amino acids. In DNA, the CDR3 is TGTGCCAGTAGTACCCAGACGGGGACAGGGGGCCTTGGCTACACCTTC. Residues: CASSTQTGTGGLGYTF.

The chain employs TRBV2 and TRBJ2-2, with D unresolved. Trimming stripped 6 bases from V and 5 bases from J, with 16 bases between. This CDR3 comprises 15 residues. Germline V gives CDR1 SNHLY, CDR2 FYNNEI. For the CDR3, the DNA is TGTGCCAGCAGCCTAACCGACCCCGGGACCGGGGAGCTGTTTTTT. Translating gives CASSLTDPGTGELFF. The full variable domain, with the rest looked up from reference TRBV2 and TRBJ2-2, is EPEVTQTPSHQVTQMGQEVILRCVPISNHLYFYWYRQILGQKVEFLVSFYNNEISEKSEIFDDQFSVERPDGSNFTLKIRSTKLEDSAMYFCASSLTDPGTGELFFGEGSRLTVL.

This clone has just one count. V gene TRBV7-8 combines with J gene TRBJ2-3, with 11 positions matching TRBD2. This CDR3 has 17 amino acids. The ends lost 2 bases at V and 4 bases at J; junction bases unmatched: 8. CDR1 is SGHVS and CDR2 is FQNEAQ in the germline V gene. As DNA, the CDR3 is TGTGCCAGCAGCTTATCCCGACTAGCGGGAATATCAGATACGCAGTATTTT. It codes for CASSLSRLAGISDTQYF.

The rearrangement uses TRBV6-1 and TRBJ1-2; the D is unclear. V was shortened by 1 base and J by 4 bases, with 7 bases between the two germline ends. CDR1 MNHNS and CDR2 SASEGT come from the germline V gene. The CDR3 loop spans 13 amino acids. The CDR3 DNA reads as TGTGCCAGCAGTGAAGGGCCCCGCTATGGCTACACCTTC. Amino acid sequence: CASSEGPRYGYTF.

The J gene is TRBJ2-1, the V gene TRBV7-6; 9 bases match TRBD1. V gave up 5 bases and J gave up 6 bases; unmatched junction bases: 8. CDR3 size: 15 residues. In germline, CDR1 is SGHVS, CDR2 FNYEAQ. The CDR3 region has the DNA TGTGCCAGCAGCCGAAACAGGGGGCTCGTCAATGAGCAGTTCTTC. This gives the protein CASSRNRGLVNEQFF.

This clone appeared once. The rearrangement links TRBV5-1 to TRBJ1-4; D is unresolved. The CDR3 length is 14 residues. V gave up 3 bases and J gave up 3 bases, with 9 bases separating them. The germline CDR1 and CDR2 sequences are SGHRS and YFSETQ. The CDR3 protein is CASSSQVANEKLFF. For the CDR3, the DNA is TGCGCCAGCAGCTCGCAGGTCGCTAATGAAAAACTGTTTTTT.

As concerns this clone: The same CDR3 arises from other DNA sequences in this sample as well. V usage is TRBV7-9 and J usage is TRBJ2-3, with a possible D match to TRBD2 (6 bases). Trimming removed 3 bases at V and 0 bases at J, with 7 bases between. The CDR3 is 14 residues long. Germline lookup yields CDR1 SEHNR and CDR2 FQNEAQ (reference sequence). The CDR3 DNA follows: TGTGCCAGCAGCTTGGAGGGGAGCACAGATACGCAGTATTTT. Translating gives CASSLEGSTDTQYF.

This chain connects TRBV3-1 (or the pseudogene TRBV3-2) to TRBJ2-1, with a tentative D call TRBD2 (7 bases). This CDR3 region has 16 residues. V lost 4 bases, J lost 8 bases, and 21 bases lay in between. In germline, CDR1 is LGHDT, CDR2 YNNKEL (reference sequence). DNA of the CDR3: TGTGCCAGCAGCCTCAGGGGATTTATTCGGGAGGATGAGCAGTTCTTC. Its protein product is CASSLRGFIREDEQFF.

This rearrangement joins TRBV18 to TRBJ1-5; possible D gene TRBD1, 5 bases. Germline V gives CDR1 KGHSH, CDR2 LQKENI. Deletions cut 5 bases from V and 3 bases from J, with 8 bases between. The CDR3 spans 13 residues. The CDR3 DNA reads TGTGCCAGCTCAGACAGCTACAATCAGCCCCAGCATTTT. Translation: CASSDSYNQPQHF.

The rearrangement links TRBV7-9 to TRBJ2-1, with D possibly being TRBD2 (6 bases). V lost 6 bases, J lost 2 bases, and 14 bases lay in between. This CDR3 spans 15 amino acids. Germline CDR1 reads SEHNR; CDR2 reads FQNEAQ (reference sequence). The CDR3 bases are TGTGCCAGCAGTAACCAAGGGGAGGCCTACAATGAGCAGTTCTTC. Translated, it gives CASSNQGEAYNEQFF. Based on the CDR3 plus reference TRBV7-9 and TRBJ2-1, the full variable domain is DTGVSQNPRHKITKRGQNVTFRCDPISEHNRLYWYRQTLGQGPEFLTYFQNEAQLEKSRLLSDRFSAERPKGSFSTLEIQRTEQGDSAMYLCASSNQGEAYNEQFFGPGTRLTVL.

This chain uses TRBV9 with TRBJ1-1; 7 bases are shared with TRBD1. The CDR3 loop spans 16 amino acids. J gave up 4 bases and V 0 bases, and 9 bases lay outside the gene matches. Germline CDR1 is SGDLS and CDR2 is YYNGEE. CDR3 sequence: CASSVGQGEGVTEAFF. CDR3 sequence (DNA): TGTGCCAGCAGCGTAGGACAGGGTGAGGGGGTCACTGAAGCTTTCTTT.

The V gene is TRBV19, the J gene TRBJ2-7; TRBD1 matches 7 bases. Germline trimming cut 3 bases from V and 3 bases from J; bases unmatched to any gene: 5. Germline-derived CDR1 and CDR2 are LNHDA and SQIVND (reference sequence). The CDR3 has 14 amino acids. CDR3 residues: CASSMRDSFYEQYF. The CDR3 DNA follows: TGTGCCAGTAGTATGAGGGACAGCTTCTACGAGCAGTACTTC.

The chain couples TRBV7-9 to TRBJ1-2, with TRBD1 identical over 7 bases. The CDR3 runs to 14 residues. The germline gives CDR1 SEHNR, CDR2 FQNEAQ (reference sequence). The trim removed 5 bases at V and 4 bases at J, leaving 7 bases unmatched. In nucleotides, the CDR3 is TGTGCCAGCAGCCCACAGGGGTCGGCCTATGGCTACACCTTC. Its protein is CASSPQGSAYGYTF.

The chain recombines TRBV6-5 with TRBJ1-2; 8 positions match TRBD1. The V gene end was trimmed by 5 bases and the J gene end by 8 bases; junction bases not matched to a gene: 10. The CDR3 covers 14 residues. Germline V lookup: CDR1 MNHEY, CDR2 SVGAGI. The CDR3 reads CASSPRSGGRGYTF. For the CDR3, the DNA is TGTGCCAGCAGTCCTCGGTCAGGGGGCCGGGGCTACACCTTC.

This clone was seen a handful of times. The chain carries TRBV7-9 and TRBJ2-3; D not certain. Looked up from germline, CDR1 is SEHNR and CDR2 is FQNEAQ (reference sequence). V lost 5 bases to trimming and J lost 4 bases, with 4 bases between them. The CDR3 loop spans 11 amino acids. The CDR3, as DNA: TGTGCCAGCAGCCGTGCAGATACGCAGTATTTT. It is translated as CASSRADTQYF.

The chain links TRBV5-1 to TRBJ2-1, with TRBD1 matching 9 bases. CDR1 is SGHRS and CDR2 is YFSETQ in the germline V gene. The CDR3 sequence is 14 residues long. Losses at the gene ends were 5 bases for V and 3 bases for J; bases not matched to a gene: 3. CDR3 nucleotides: TGCGCCAGCAGGGGACAGGGAATCTACAATGAGCAGTTCTTC. Its translation: CASRGQGIYNEQFF.

The rearrangement uses TRBV6-5 and TRBJ2-2; weak D call: TRBD1 (6 bases). CDR3 length: 14 residues. The V gene's germline CDR1 is MNHEY and CDR2 SVGAGI. V was cut by 5 bases and J by 1 base, with 8 bases left in between. Here the CDR3 reads CASSKTGNTGELFF. CDR3 coding DNA: TGTGCCAGCAGTAAGACAGGGAACACCGGGGAGCTGTTTTTT.

The chain employs TRBV2 and TRBJ2-4, with 8 bases identical to TRBD1. There are 14 residues in the CDR3. Germline CDR1 SNHLY, CDR2 FYNNEI. With 10 bases clipped from V and 7 bases from J, the junction kept 12 bases outside the gene matches. The CDR3 bases are TGTGCCACCCAGGACAGGGAGGTTCGGAACATTCAGTACTTC. Amino acids: CATQDREVRNIQYF.

The chain uses TRBV3-1 (or the pseudogene TRBV3-2) and TRBJ2-1, with D hard to call. The V end lost 0 bases, the J end lost 4 bases, and 10 bases lay between the germline ends. Germline CDR1 reads LGHDT; CDR2 reads YNNKEL (reference sequence). The CDR3 totals 15 residues. This CDR3 is CASSQDGYPYNEQFF. The CDR3 region has the DNA TGTGCCAGCAGCCAAGACGGTTACCCTTACAATGAGCAGTTCTTC.

The gene calls are TRBV5-6 and TRBJ1-2; TRBD1 aligns across 7 bases. The CDR3 runs 15 residues. With 2 bases clipped from V and 8 bases from J, the junction kept 12 bases outside the gene matches. Germline CDR1 reads SGHDT; CDR2 reads YYEEEE. This chain's CDR3 is CASSFTGAPVRGYTF. The CDR3 DNA is TGTGCCAGCAGCTTCACAGGGGCCCCTGTTCGCGGCTACACCTTC.

The chain carries TRBV6-5 and TRBJ1-2, with a weak D call TRBD1 (5 bases). Trimming cost V 7 bases and J 2 bases, with 17 bases left between them. The CDR3 contains 15 residues. Germline CDR1 is MNHEY and CDR2 is SVGAGI. CDR3 region: CASIVDSKSNYGYTF. The CDR3 DNA reads TGTGCCAGCATTGTAGACAGCAAATCAAACTATGGCTACACCTTC.

The V call is TRBV6-1, the J call TRBJ2-5; 8 nucleotides line up with TRBD2. The J segment lost 6 bases and the V segment lost 3 bases, leaving 6 bases of the junction unmatched. Per germline, CDR1 MNHNS and CDR2 SASEGT. The CDR3 spans 14 residues. CDR3 in DNA: TGTGCCAGCAGTGACGGGGGGGCGATCCAGACCCAGTACTTC. It yields the protein CASSDGGAIQTQYF.

V usage is TRBV10-3 and J usage is TRBJ1-1; 12 nucleotides agree with TRBD1. CDR3 length: 16 amino acids. Germline CDR1 ENHRY, CDR2 SYGVKD. Germline trimming cut 0 bases from V and 6 bases from J; bases unmatched to any gene: 5. CDR3 protein: CAISESQGQGASEAFF. CDR3 sequence (DNA): TGTGCCATCAGTGAGTCCCAGGGACAGGGGGCCTCTGAAGCTTTCTTT.

This rearrangement joins TRBV7-2 to TRBJ1-2; the match to TRBD1 covers 9 bases. V shed 7 bases, J shed 6 bases, and the junction held 21 bases outside the gene matches. CDR1 is SGHTA and CDR2 is FQGNSA in the germline V gene. The CDR3 has 18 amino acids. CDR3 loop: CASTLRWDRATNADGYTF. In DNA form, the CDR3 reads TGTGCCAGCACCTTGCGGTGGGACAGGGCCACCAATGCGGATGGCTACACCTTC.